This passage covers 3 T cell receptor beta chains from one sample sequenced in a study of response to subunit inactivated influenza vaccine (dated by TCRdb to the late 2010s). Library preparation was by RT-PCR. The listed sequencing device is Illumina HiSeq 2500. The public reads were run again by TCRdb, first through fastp at Q25 and then through MiXCR, and only productive beta chains were kept. Rows with one shared CDR3 protein collapse into an entry with the most common genes and DNA. This sample holds a few hundred thousand distinct CDR3 sequences; less than 15% were observed only once. The top ten clonotypes cover around 10% of the sample. The sequencing here drew on PBMCs from blood, taken 11 to 12 days after vaccination. The receptors were sampled from a man aged 50 or older who received an inactivated influenza vaccine. Donor details come from another sample of the same person, matched by shared clones.

This clonotype has more than one count but fewer than ten. The chain couples TRBV6-5 to TRBJ2-1, with D tentatively TRBD1 or TRBD2 (5 bases each). V was clipped by 0 bases and J by 10 bases, with 10 bases between them. The germline gives CDR1 MNHEY, CDR2 SVGAGI. The length of the CDR3 is 13 residues. CDR3 region: CASSYSGTAEQFF. Here the CDR3 DNA reads TGTGCCAGCAGTTACTCGGGGACCGCCGAGCAGTTCTTC.

This clonotype was seen a handful of times. J is TRBJ2-7 and V is TRBV24-1; weak D call: TRBD2 (5 bases). The CDR3 is 16 residues long. V was pared by 3 bases and J by 3 bases, with 17 bases between. Germline V gene lookup returns CDR1 KGHDR and CDR2 SFDVKD. CDR3 sequence (DNA): TGTGCCACCAGTGATCCAATTGGGAGCGGCAACTACGAGCAGTACTTC. The encoded protein is CATSDPIGSGNYEQYF.

The gene calls are TRBV15 and TRBJ2-3; D is unclear. The CDR3 has 14 amino acids. Germline V gives CDR1 LNHNV, CDR2 YYDKDF (reference sequence). Trimming took 0 bases from V and 3 from J, leaving 7 bases between them. The DNA of the CDR3 is TGTGCCACCAGCAGAGATTTGAAGACAGATACGCAGTATTTT. It specifies CATSRDLKTDTQYF.